A selection of T cell receptor beta chains follows, all from one sample in a study of blood T cell repertoires in COVID-19. This table comes from immunoSEQ multiplex PCR, and its TCRdb copy is limited to in-frame clones, with some not included. This table holds 300,000 to 400,000 clones, over 75% found once. The sequencing sample was made of peripheral blood. Receptor source: a woman between 50 and 59 years old who had recovered from COVID-19. The CDR3 runs from the conserved cysteine through the conserved F or W. A D gene is named only where the DNA matches it firmly. Size tells how often a clone was seen (once, few, many) or the class of an expanded clone, and some rows leave it out.

j_call	v_call	clone_size	d_call	cdr3_nt	cdr3_aa
TRBJ1-5	TRBV15	few	TRBD1	TGTGCCACGAATCGGGACAGGGGTGGTCAGCCCCAGCATTTT	CATNRDRGGQPQHF
TRBJ2-7	TRBV27	-	TRBD1	TGTGCCAGCAGTCTGAGGACAGGGGGCTACGAGCAGTACTTC	CASSLRTGGYEQYF
TRBJ1-1	TRBV4-3	-	-	TGCGCCAGCAGCCAAGAAGGGGTCCGGAACACTGAAGCTTTCTTT	CASSQEGVRNTEAFF
TRBJ2-7	TRBV30	-	-	TGTGCCTGGAGGGAACAGGGCCCTGGCTACGAGCAGTACTTC	CAWREQGPGYEQYF
TRBJ2-7	TRBV27	-	TRBD1	TGTGCCAGCAGTTTATGGAGCCGGGACAGGGGGCTCGAGCAGTACTTC	CASSLWSRDRGLEQYF
TRBJ2-5	TRBV28	few	-	TGTGCCAGCAGTTCCAGGGCAGGGGCAGAGACCCAGTACTTC	CASSSRAGAETQYF
TRBJ2-7	TRBV3-1/TRBV3-2	-	-	TGTGCCAGCAGCTTTGGTAACCTAGACGAGCAGTACTTC	CASSFGNLDEQYF
TRBJ2-7	TRBV6-5	-	-	TGTGCCAGCAGTTACGACAACTCGGGGTACGAGCAGTACTTC	CASSYDNSGYEQYF
TRBJ2-2	TRBV9	-	-	TGTGCCAGCAGCGTAAAGGGGAACGGGGAGCTGTTTTTT	CASSVKGNGELFF
TRBJ2-1	TRBV7-2	-	-	TGTGCCAGCAGCCGGGGACTCCCAGGGCCTTACAATGAGCAGTTCTTC	CASSRGLPGPYNEQFF
TRBJ2-1	TRBV25-1	-	-	TGTGCCAACCAGGACAGAGAAGACAATGAGCAGTTCTTC	CANQDREDNEQFF
TRBJ2-3	TRBV5-1	-	TRBD1	TGCGCCAGCAGCCCGAGGGGACAGGAGATCACAGATACGCAGTATTTT	CASSPRGQEITDTQYF
TRBJ2-3	TRBV5-8	-	TRBD2	TGTGCCAGCAGCCCTCGGACTAGCGGGTCTTCCTCAGGGTATTTT	CASSPRTSGSSSGYF
TRBJ2-1	TRBV2	-	-	TGTGCCAGCACGGAGACCACCAACAATGAGCAGTTCTTC	CASTETTNNEQFF
TRBJ2-7	TRBV10-3	-	TRBD1	TGTGCCATCAGTGAGTACCAAGGGACAGGGGGCTTCTACGAGCAGTACTTC	CAISEYQGTGGFYEQYF
TRBJ2-3	TRBV7-8	-	TRBD1	TGTGCCAGCAGCTTAGTAAGACAGGGTGAGCCCCTCACAGATACGCAGTATTTT	CASSLVRQGEPLTDTQYF
TRBJ1-2	TRBV19	few	-	TGTGCCAGTAGTATATCAGGGCCCGGTGGCTACACCTTC	CASSISGPGGYTF
TRBJ2-7	TRBV4-1	-	TRBD2	TGCGCCAGCAGCCAGAGCGGGACCGCCGAGCAGTACTTC	CASSQSGTAEQYF
TRBJ2-7	TRBV6-2/TRBV6-3	-	TRBD2	TGTGCCAGCAGTCCCTTGGCGGGAGACCGCTACGAGCAGTACTTC	CASSPLAGDRYEQYF
TRBJ2-1	TRBV6-5	-	TRBD2	TGTGCCAGCAGTTACGGGACTAGCGGGGCTGAGCAGTTCTTC	CASSYGTSGAEQFF
TRBJ2-5	TRBV28	-	-	TGTGCCAGCAGTTCCGGACTTACAAAAGAGACCCAGTACTTC	CASSSGLTKETQYF
TRBJ1-5	TRBV6-6	-	TRBD1	TGTGCCAGCGACAAGGGGGCGGGTAGCAATCAGCCCCAGCATTTT	CASDKGAGSNQPQHF
TRBJ1-2	TRBV5-4	-	-	TGTGCCAGCAGCTTAGATCGGAGTTCTATGGTCTACACCTTC	CASSLDRSSMVYTF
TRBJ2-7	TRBV4-1	few	TRBD2	TGCGCCAGCAGCAAAGGACTAGCCTACGAGCAGTACTTC	CASSKGLAYEQYF
TRBJ2-7	TRBV15	-	TRBD2	TGTGCCACCAGCAGAGACCTAGCGGGGAAGTCCTACGAGCAGTACTTC	CATSRDLAGKSYEQYF
TRBJ2-1	TRBV7-7	-	TRBD2	TGTGCTAGCTCCAGCGGGAGCTACAATGAGCAGTTCTTC	CASSSGSYNEQFF
TRBJ1-5	TRBV19	-	-	TGTGCCAGTACCGTGACACCATATAGCAATCAGCCCCAGCATTTT	CASTVTPYSNQPQHF
TRBJ1-5	TRBV27	-	-	TGTGCCAGCAGTTTGACAGGAGGTAGCAATCAGCCCCAGCATTTT	CASSLTGGSNQPQHF
TRBJ2-3	TRBV3-1/TRBV3-2	-	TRBD2	TGTGCCAGCAGCCAAGATAGGCTAGCGGGAACAGATACGCAGTATTTT	CASSQDRLAGTDTQYF
TRBJ1-3	TRBV7-9	few	-	TGTGCCAGCACCATAGCCGGGAACTCTGGAAACACCATATATTTT	CASTIAGNSGNTIYF
TRBJ2-7	TRBV28	-	TRBD1	TGTGCCAGCAGTCCAACGACAGGGGGCTCCTACGAGCAGTACTTC	CASSPTTGGSYEQYF
TRBJ2-7	TRBV9	-	-	TGTGCCAGCAGCGTAGAGCCCACTTTCTCTCTCGAGCAGTACTTC	CASSVEPTFSLEQYF
TRBJ2-7	TRBV28	-	-	TGTGCCAGCCTTTCTATAGGGGAAGCTTACTACGAGCAGTACTTC	CASLSIGEAYYEQYF
TRBJ2-5	TRBV27	once	TRBD2	TGTGCCAGCAGTTTATCAGGTTTCCGGCGGGAGGGCCGAGAGACCCAGTACTTC	CASSLSGFRREGRETQYF
TRBJ1-4	TRBV4-1	once	-	TGCGCCAGCAGCCGTGACACTTCAAGTGAAAAACTGTTTTTT	CASSRDTSSEKLFF
TRBJ1-5	TRBV5-1	once	-	TGCGCCAGCAGCAACGACGGGGATCAGCCCCAGCATTTT	CASSNDGDQPQHF
TRBJ2-3	TRBV10-3	-	TRBD2	TGTGCCATCAGTGACCCTAGCGGGGCTTCAGATACGCAGTATTTT	CAISDPSGASDTQYF
TRBJ2-3	TRBV5-4	-	TRBD1	TGTGCCAGCAGCACGACAGGGGGCACAGATACGCAGTATTTT	CASSTTGGTDTQYF
TRBJ2-3	TRBV7-2	-	TRBD1	TGTGCCAGCAGCAGGGACAGCGAAACAGATACGCAGTATTTT	CASSRDSETDTQYF
TRBJ2-3	TRBV14	-	-	TGTGCCAGCAGCCAAGGACCATCCGGGACAGATACGCAGTATTTT	CASSQGPSGTDTQYF
TRBJ2-5	TRBV5-1	-	-	TGCGCCAGCAGCCTACAGGGCCGAATGGGAGAGACCCAGTACTTC	CASSLQGRMGETQYF
TRBJ1-2	TRBV5-5	-	-	TGTGCCAGCAGCTTGGACAGGGCAATTTATGGCTACACCTTC	CASSLDRAIYGYTF
TRBJ2-2	TRBV7-9	-	-	TGTGCCAGCAGCCCGGGGAGTACGCACGGGGAGCTGTTTTTT	CASSPGSTHGELFF
TRBJ1-2	TRBV2	-	TRBD1	TGTGCCAGCAGGGGAACGGGGGGACAGGGGCATTTCCATGGCTACACCTTC	CASRGTGGQGHFHGYTF
TRBJ1-1	TRBV30	-	-	TGTGCCTCCGTATTGGGGGGGACTGAAGCTTTCTTT	CASVLGGTEAFF
TRBJ1-2	TRBV7-8	-	TRBD1	TGTGCCAGCAGCTTGAGGGACAGAGATCCTTATGGCTACACCTTC	CASSLRDRDPYGYTF
TRBJ2-3	TRBV4-3	few	TRBD1	TGCGCCAGCAGCCAAGCCAGGGGGACAGATACGCAGTATTTT	CASSQARGTDTQYF
TRBJ1-5	TRBV19	-	-	TGTGCCAGTAGTATGGCCTTAAATCAGCCCCAGCATTTT	CASSMALNQPQHF
TRBJ2-1	TRBV11-2	-	TRBD1	TGTGCCAGCAGCTTAAATACGGGGACAGGAGCCTACAATGAGCAGTTCTTC	CASSLNTGTGAYNEQFF